The clone carrying this T cell receptor beta chain appeared a few times. This sample is drawn from a study of blood T cell repertoires in COVID-19. Study as a whole: COVID-19 samples collected from the United States, Italy and Spain covered acute and convalescent phases. PBMCs, B-cell-depleted T cells, or T cells provided the cDNA or gDNA that made up the material.

As processed by the authors: Reference gene primer amplification yielded estimated nucleated cell counts. TCRdb keeps only in-frame clones here, not all; method: immunoSEQ multiplex PCR. V, J and clone size are taken as reported in that table, and D and trimming were inferred from the DNA itself. The sample lists roughly 85,000 clones, 77% occurring once. After removal of 4 bases from V and 3 bases from J, the junction contained 7 bases not matched to a gene. The CDR3 sequence is 15 residues long. Germline CDR1 LGHDT, CDR2 YNNKEL (reference sequence). The chain carries TRBV3-1 (or the pseudogene TRBV3-2) and TRBJ2-7; 9 nucleotides line up with TRBD1. This TCR was recovered from a human donor in a cohort sampled during active COVID-19. The sequencing input was peripheral blood. The CDR3 loop reads CASSPGTGSFYEQYF. Written as DNA, the CDR3 is TGTGCCAGCAGCCCGGGGACAGGGTCTTTCTACGAGCAGTACTTC.